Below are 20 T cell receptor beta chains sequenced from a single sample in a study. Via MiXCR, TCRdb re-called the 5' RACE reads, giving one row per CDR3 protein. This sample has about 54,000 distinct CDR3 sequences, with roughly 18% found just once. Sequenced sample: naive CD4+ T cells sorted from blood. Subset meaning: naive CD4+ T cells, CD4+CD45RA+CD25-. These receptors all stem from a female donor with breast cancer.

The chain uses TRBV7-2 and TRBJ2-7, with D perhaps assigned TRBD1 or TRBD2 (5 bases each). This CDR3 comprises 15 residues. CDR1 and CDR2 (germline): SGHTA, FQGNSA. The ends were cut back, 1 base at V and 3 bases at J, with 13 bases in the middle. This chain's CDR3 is CASSLGGGPLYEQYF. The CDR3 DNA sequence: TGTGCCAGCAGCTTAGGTGGGGGACCGCTCTACGAGCAGTACTTC.

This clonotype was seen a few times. The CDR3 reads CASSPQLSGANVLTF. The CDR3 coding sequence is TGTGCCAGCAGCCCGCAGTTGTCTGGGGCCAACGTCCTGACTTTC. V usage is TRBV14 and J usage is TRBJ2-6; D is ambiguous. The germline gives CDR1 SGHDN, CDR2 FVKESK. V was shortened by 4 bases and J by 1 base, with 8 bases between the two germline ends. The CDR3 has 15 residues.

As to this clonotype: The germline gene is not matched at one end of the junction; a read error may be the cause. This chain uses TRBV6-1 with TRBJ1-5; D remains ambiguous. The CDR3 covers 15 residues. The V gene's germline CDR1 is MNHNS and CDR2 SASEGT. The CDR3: CAGSEVLNSNQPQHF. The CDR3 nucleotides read TGTGCCGGCAGTGAAGTTCTCAATAGCAATCAGCCCCAGCATTTT.

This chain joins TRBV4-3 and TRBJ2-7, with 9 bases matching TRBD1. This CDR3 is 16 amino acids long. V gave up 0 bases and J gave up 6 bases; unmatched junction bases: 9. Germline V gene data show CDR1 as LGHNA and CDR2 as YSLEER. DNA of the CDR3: TGCGCCAGCAGCCAAGATACGGGACAGGGAATCCTCGAGCAGTACTTC. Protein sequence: CASSQDTGQGILEQYF.

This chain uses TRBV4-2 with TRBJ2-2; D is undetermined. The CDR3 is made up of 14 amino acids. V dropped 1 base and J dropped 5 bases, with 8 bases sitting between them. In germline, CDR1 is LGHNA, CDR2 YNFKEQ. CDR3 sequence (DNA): TGTGCCAGCAGCCAAGGGCCGGAGACCGGGGAGCTGTTTTTT. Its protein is CASSQGPETGELFF.

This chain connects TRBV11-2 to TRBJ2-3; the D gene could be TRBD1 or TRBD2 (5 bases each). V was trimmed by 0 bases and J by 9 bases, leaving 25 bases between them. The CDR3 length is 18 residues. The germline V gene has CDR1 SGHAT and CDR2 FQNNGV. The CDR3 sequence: CASSLEGSVDGTPGTQYF. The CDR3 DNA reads TGTGCCAGCAGCTTAGAAGGCAGTGTGGACGGGACCCCAGGAACGCAGTATTTT.

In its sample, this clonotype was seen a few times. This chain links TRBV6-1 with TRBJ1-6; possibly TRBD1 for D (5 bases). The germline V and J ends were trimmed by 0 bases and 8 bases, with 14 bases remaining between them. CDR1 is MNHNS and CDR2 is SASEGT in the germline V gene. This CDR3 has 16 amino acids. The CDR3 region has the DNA TGTGCCAGCAGTGAAGCAGCCGGGACTTCTCATTCACCCCTCCACTTT. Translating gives CASSEAAGTSHSPLHF.

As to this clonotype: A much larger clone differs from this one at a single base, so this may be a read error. The CDR3 region is CAGSLDRGRGANVLTF. Here the CDR3 DNA reads TGCGCCGGCAGCTTGGACAGGGGGCGAGGGGCCAACGTCCTGACTTTC. The genes are TRBV5-1 and TRBJ2-6, with 11 nucleotides matching TRBD1. The CDR3 runs to 16 residues. Germline-derived CDR1 and CDR2 are SGHRS and YFSETQ.

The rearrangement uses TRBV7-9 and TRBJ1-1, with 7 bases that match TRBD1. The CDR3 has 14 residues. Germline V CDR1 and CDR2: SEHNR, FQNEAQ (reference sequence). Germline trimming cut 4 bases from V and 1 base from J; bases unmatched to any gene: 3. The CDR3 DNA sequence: TGTGCCAGCAGCTGGACAGGTACGAACACTGAAGCTTTCTTT. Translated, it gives CASSWTGTNTEAFF.

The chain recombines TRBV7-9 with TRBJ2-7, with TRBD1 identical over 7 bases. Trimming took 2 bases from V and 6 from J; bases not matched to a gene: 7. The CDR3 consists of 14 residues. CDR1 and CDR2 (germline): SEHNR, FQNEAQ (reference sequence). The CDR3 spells CASSLTTGDSEQYF. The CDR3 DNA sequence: TGTGCCAGCAGCTTAACCACAGGGGACAGCGAGCAGTACTTC.

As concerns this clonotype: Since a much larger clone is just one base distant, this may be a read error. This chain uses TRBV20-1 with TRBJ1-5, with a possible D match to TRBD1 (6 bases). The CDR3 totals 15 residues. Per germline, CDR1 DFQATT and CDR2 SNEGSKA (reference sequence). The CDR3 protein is CSAGRRTAGNQPRHF. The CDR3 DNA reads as TGCAGTGCTGGACGGAGGACAGCGGGAAATCAGCCCCGGCATTTT.

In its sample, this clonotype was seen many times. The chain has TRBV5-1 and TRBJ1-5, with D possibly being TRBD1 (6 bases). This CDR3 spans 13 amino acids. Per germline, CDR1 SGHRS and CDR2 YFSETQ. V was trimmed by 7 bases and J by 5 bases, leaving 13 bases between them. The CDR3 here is CASSTGLDQPQHF. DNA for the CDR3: TGCGCCAGCTCAACAGGGTTGGATCAGCCCCAGCATTTT.

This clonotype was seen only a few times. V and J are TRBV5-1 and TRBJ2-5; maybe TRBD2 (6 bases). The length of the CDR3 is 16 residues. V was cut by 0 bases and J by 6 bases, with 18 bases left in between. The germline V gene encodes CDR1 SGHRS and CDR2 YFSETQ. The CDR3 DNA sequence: TGCGCCAGCAGCTTGGCAGGGACTGGAGGAGGAAAGACCCAGTACTTC. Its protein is CASSLAGTGGGKTQYF. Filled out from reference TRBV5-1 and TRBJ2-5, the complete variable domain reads KAGVTQTPRYLIKTRGQQVTLSCSPISGHRSVSWYQQTPGQGLQFLFEYFSETQRNKGNFPGRFSGRQFSNSRSEMNVSTLELGDSALYLCASSLAGTGGGKTQYFGPGTRLLVL.

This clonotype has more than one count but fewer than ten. CDR3 region: CASRFLRDGNQPQHF. For the CDR3, the DNA is TGTGCCAGCAGATTCTTGAGGGACGGCAATCAGCCCCAGCATTTT. This chain uses TRBV6-5 with TRBJ1-5; TRBD1 might be the D (5 bases). This CDR3 spans 15 amino acids. Germline lookup yields CDR1 MNHEY and CDR2 SVGAGI. The germline V and J ends were trimmed by 6 bases and 2 bases, with 14 bases remaining between them.

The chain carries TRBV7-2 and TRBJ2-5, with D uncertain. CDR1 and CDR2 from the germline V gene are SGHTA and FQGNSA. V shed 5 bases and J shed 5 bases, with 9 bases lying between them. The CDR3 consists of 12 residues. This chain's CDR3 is CASSTSRETQYF. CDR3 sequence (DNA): TGTGCCAGCAGCACCAGCCGGGAGACCCAGTACTTC.

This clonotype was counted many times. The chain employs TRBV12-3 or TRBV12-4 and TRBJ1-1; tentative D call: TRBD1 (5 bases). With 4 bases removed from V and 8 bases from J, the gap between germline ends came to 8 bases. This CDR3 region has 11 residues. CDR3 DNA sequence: TGTGCCAGCAGTTCTCGGGGGGAAGCTTTCTTT. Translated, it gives CASSSRGEAFF.

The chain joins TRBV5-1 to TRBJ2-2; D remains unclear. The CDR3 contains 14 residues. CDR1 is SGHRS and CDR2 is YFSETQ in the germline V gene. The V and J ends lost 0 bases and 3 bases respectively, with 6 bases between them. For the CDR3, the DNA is TGCGCCAGCAGCTTGGACCCAGACACCGGGGAGCTGTTTTTT. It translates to CASSLDPDTGELFF.

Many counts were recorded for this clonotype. The CDR3 loop reads CASSRRTSYEQYF. CDR3 bases: TGTGCCAGCAGCCGCCGGACTAGCTACGAGCAGTACTTC. This sequence joins TRBV12-3 or TRBV12-4 and TRBJ2-7; 7 bases match TRBD2. The CDR3 totals 13 residues. With 6 bases clipped from V and 3 bases from J, the junction kept 5 bases outside the gene matches.

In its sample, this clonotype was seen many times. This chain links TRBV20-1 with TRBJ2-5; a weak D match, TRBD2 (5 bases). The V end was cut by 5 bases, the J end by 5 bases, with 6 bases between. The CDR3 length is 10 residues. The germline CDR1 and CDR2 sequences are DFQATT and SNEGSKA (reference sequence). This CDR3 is CSAWRETQYF. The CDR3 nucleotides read TGCAGTGCTTGGAGGGAGACCCAGTACTTC.

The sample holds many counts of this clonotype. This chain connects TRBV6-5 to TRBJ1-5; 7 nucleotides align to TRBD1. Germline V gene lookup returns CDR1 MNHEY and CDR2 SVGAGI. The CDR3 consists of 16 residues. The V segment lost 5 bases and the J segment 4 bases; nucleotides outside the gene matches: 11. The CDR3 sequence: CASSALRDRRNQPQHF. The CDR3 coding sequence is TGTGCCAGCAGTGCGCTTCGGGACAGAAGGAATCAGCCCCAGCATTTT.